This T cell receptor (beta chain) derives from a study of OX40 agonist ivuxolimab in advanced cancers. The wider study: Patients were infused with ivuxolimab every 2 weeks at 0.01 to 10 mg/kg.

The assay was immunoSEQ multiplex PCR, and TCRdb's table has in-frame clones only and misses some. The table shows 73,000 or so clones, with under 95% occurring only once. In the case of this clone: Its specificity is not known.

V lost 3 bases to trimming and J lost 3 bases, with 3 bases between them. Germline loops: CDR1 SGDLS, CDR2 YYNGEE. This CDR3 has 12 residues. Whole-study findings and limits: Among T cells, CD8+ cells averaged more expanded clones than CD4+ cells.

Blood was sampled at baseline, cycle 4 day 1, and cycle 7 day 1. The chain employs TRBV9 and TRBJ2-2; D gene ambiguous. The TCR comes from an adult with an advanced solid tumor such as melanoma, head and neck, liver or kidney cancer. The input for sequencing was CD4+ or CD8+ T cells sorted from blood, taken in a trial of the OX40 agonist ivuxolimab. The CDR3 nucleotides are TGTGCCAGCAGCGCCTACACCGGGGAGCTGTTTTTT. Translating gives CASSAYTGELFF.